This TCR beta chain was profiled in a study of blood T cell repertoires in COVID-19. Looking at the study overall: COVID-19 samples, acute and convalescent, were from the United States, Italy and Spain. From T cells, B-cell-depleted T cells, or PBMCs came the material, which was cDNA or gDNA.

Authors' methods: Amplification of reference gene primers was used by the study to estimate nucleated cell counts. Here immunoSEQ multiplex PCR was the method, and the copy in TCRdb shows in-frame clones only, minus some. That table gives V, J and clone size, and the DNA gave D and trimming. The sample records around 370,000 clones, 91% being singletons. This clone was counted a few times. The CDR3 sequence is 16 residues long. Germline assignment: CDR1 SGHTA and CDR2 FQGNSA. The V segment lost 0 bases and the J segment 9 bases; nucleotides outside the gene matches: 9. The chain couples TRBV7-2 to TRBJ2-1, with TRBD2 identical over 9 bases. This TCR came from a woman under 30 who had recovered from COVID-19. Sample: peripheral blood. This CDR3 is CASSLALSGRTREQFF. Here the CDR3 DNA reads TGTGCCAGCAGCTTAGCGTTAAGCGGGAGGACTCGTGAGCAGTTCTTC. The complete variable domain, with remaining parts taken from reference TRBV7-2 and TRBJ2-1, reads GAGVSQSPSNKVTEKGKDVELRCDPISGHTALYWYRQSLGQGLEFLIYFQGNSAPDKSGLPSDRFSAERTGGSVSTLTIQRTQQEDSAVYLCASSLALSGRTREQFFGPGTRLTVL.